Below, 29 T cell receptor beta chains from the same sample are listed, as sequenced in a study of T-cell memory formation after mild COVID-19. One entry per CDR3 protein results from TCRdb running MiXCR on the 5' RACE reads. The profile shows about 400,000 distinct CDR3 sequences, 20% to 25% of them singletons. Sequenced material: PBMCs or a T cell subset sorted from them (not recorded which). These receptors came from an adult woman who had mild COVID-19 (a few samples of this study predate the infection). Cell type and time point are not known.

This sequence joins TRBV3-1 and TRBJ1-1; 9 positions agree with TRBD1. The ends lost 4 bases at V and 6 bases at J; junction bases unmatched: 3. CDR1 and CDR2 from the germline V gene are LGHDT and YNNKEL (reference sequence). The CDR3 sequence is 13 residues long. The CDR3 DNA sequence: TGTGCCAGCAGCCCGCGACAGGGGGCTGAAGCTTTCTTT. Its translation is CASSPRQGAEAFF. The whole variable domain, filled in from reference TRBV3-1 and TRBJ1-1, reads DTAVSQTPKYLVTQMGNDKSIKCEQNLGHDTMYWYKQDSKKFLKIMFSYNNKELIINETVPNRFSPKSPDKAHLNLHINSLELGDSAVYFCASSPRQGAEAFFGQGTRLTVV.

Only a few counts were recorded for this clonotype. J is TRBJ2-5 and V is TRBV20-1; 10 bases match TRBD1. This CDR3 spans 15 amino acids. V was clipped by 4 bases and J by 7 bases; unmatched bases: 12. The germline V gene encodes CDR1 DFQATT and CDR2 SNEGSKA (reference sequence). The CDR3 DNA follows: TGCAGTGCTACCCCGGGACAGGGGAGGTCGGCGACCCAGTACTTC. This sequence encodes CSATPGQGRSATQYF.

In its sample, this clonotype was seen a few times. The chain carries TRBV7-9 and TRBJ2-7; 12 positions match TRBD2. CDR3 length equals 16 residues. V lost 3 bases to trimming and J lost 2 bases; unmatched junction nucleotides: 5. Germline CDR1 SEHNR, CDR2 FQNEAQ (reference sequence). The CDR3, as DNA: TGTGCCAGCAGCTTTAGGACTAGCGGGGTCACCTACGAGCAGTACTTC. It yields the protein CASSFRTSGVTYEQYF.

This clonotype has at least ten counts. The rearrangement joins TRBV24-1 to TRBJ2-1; D call uncertain. Germline values: CDR1 KGHDR, CDR2 SFDVKD. Trimming shortened V by 3 bases and J by 3 bases, and 8 bases separated the two germline ends. The CDR3 has 14 amino acids. The DNA for the CDR3 is TGTGCCACCAGTGATATAGGCAGCTACAATGAGCAGTTCTTC. This sequence encodes CATSDIGSYNEQFF.

This clonotype was found a few times. This chain joins TRBV12-3 or TRBV12-4 and TRBJ2-5; possible D gene TRBD2, 5 bases. The CDR3 covers 12 residues. Between the trimmed V and J ends, which lost 5 bases and 7 bases, there was a span of 11 bases. CDR3 sequence: CASSPGRGTQYF. Here the CDR3 DNA reads TGTGCCAGCAGTCCTGGGAGAGGGACCCAGTACTTC.

This clonotype was picked up a small number of times. The chain couples TRBV29-1 to TRBJ2-1; no reliable D call. This CDR3 comprises 13 residues. CDR1 and CDR2 (germline): SQVTM, ANQGSEA. V lost 4 bases and J lost 4, with 11 bases in between. The CDR3 protein is CSVAGPDYNEQFF. In DNA form, the CDR3 reads TGCAGCGTTGCGGGCCCCGATTACAATGAGCAGTTCTTC.

This clonotype was observed a single time. The rearrangement links TRBV29-1 to TRBJ1-1; the D gene is possibly TRBD1 (5 bases). The CDR3 has 14 residues. V was trimmed by 1 base and J by 4 bases, leaving 13 bases between them. The germline gives CDR1 SQVTM, CDR2 ANQGSEA. CDR3 sequence: CSVEVKGLFTEAFF. In nucleotides, the CDR3 is TGCAGCGTTGAAGTCAAGGGACTTTTCACTGAAGCTTTCTTT. Full variable domain (missing parts from reference TRBV29-1 and TRBJ1-1): SAVISQKPSRDICQRGTSLTIQCQVDSQVTMMFWYRQQPGQSLTLIATANQGSEATYESGFVIDKFPISRPNLTFSTLTVSNMSPEDSSIYLCSVEVKGLFTEAFFGQGTRLTVV.

This clonotype was found a few times. The rearrangement uses TRBV29-1 and TRBJ2-2; a weak D match, TRBD2 (6 bases). The CDR3 has 16 amino acids. Germline V gene lookup returns CDR1 SQVTM and CDR2 ANQGSEA. Trimming shortened V by 2 bases and J by 3 bases, and 16 bases separated the two germline ends. CDR3: CSVERLTRDHTGELFF. The CDR3 DNA reads TGCAGCGTTGAACGGTTGACGCGGGACCACACCGGGGAGCTGTTTTTT.

The V call is TRBV11-3, the J call TRBJ1-1; a possible D gene is TRBD1 (6 bases). V lost 5 bases, J lost 5 bases, and 18 bases lay in between. CDR3 size: 15 residues. Germline V lookup: CDR1 SGHNT, CDR2 YENEEA. CDR3 nucleotide sequence: TGTGCCAGCAGCGACCCGGGACCGGGGGCGACTGAAGCTTTCTTT. Translation: CASSDPGPGATEAFF.

V gene TRBV6-6 combines with J gene TRBJ1-1; no firm D call. Trimming pared 2 bases from V and 6 bases from J, leaving 7 bases between. The CDR3 is 12 amino acids. Germline CDR1 and CDR2: MNHNY and SVGAGI (reference sequence). In DNA form, the CDR3 reads TGTGCCAGCAGTTACGAAACACCTGAAGCTTTCTTT. This codes for CASSYETPEAFF.

This clonotype was picked up a small number of times. The chain combines TRBV20-1 with TRBJ2-3; D is perhaps TRBD2 (7 bases). Trimming cost V 5 bases and J 0 bases, with 15 bases left between them. The CDR3 is 15 amino acids. CDR1 and CDR2 from the germline V gene are DFQATT and SNEGSKA (reference sequence). CDR3 region: CSAPARGRSTDTQYF. In DNA, the CDR3 is TGCAGTGCTCCCGCGCGGGGGCGTAGCACAGATACGCAGTATTTT.

The genes are TRBV20-1 and TRBJ2-2; D possibly corresponds to TRBD1 (5 bases). The CDR3 is 12 amino acids. V lost 6 bases and J 4 bases, leaving 9 bases between the germline ends. Germline assignment: CDR1 DFQATT and CDR2 SNEGSKA (reference sequence). The CDR3 protein is CSAEGATGELFF. The CDR3 DNA follows: TGCAGTGCGGAAGGGGCCACCGGGGAGCTGTTTTTT.

This clonotype was detected once. The chain is built from TRBV10-3 and TRBJ2-7; 9 bases fit TRBD1. From germline, CDR1 is ENHRY and CDR2 SYGVKD. V gave up 7 bases and J gave up 3 bases; unmatched junction bases: 4. The CDR3 has 13 residues. The CDR3: CAINRDRDYEQYF. CDR3 DNA sequence: TGTGCCATCAACCGGGACAGGGACTACGAGCAGTACTTC.

This clonotype was seen more than once but under ten times. This chain uses TRBV7-8 with TRBJ2-3; 7 positions match TRBD2. This CDR3 spans 16 amino acids. J lost 6 bases, V lost 4 bases, and 13 bases had no gene match. The V gene's germline CDR1 is SGHVS and CDR2 FQNEAQ. CDR3 DNA: TGTGCCAGCAGCTCGCACCGACTAGCTTCAGGGGATACGCAGTATTTT. Translation gives CASSSHRLASGDTQYF.

This clonotype was found many times. This chain joins TRBV20-1 and TRBJ2-1, with 11 bases lining up with TRBD2. The CDR3 loop spans 15 amino acids. Germline trimming cut 5 bases from V and 7 bases from J; bases unmatched to any gene: 10. From germline, CDR1 is DFQATT and CDR2 SNEGSKA (reference sequence). The CDR3 loop is CSAYLAGGGWNEQFF. In DNA, the CDR3 is TGCAGTGCTTATTTAGCGGGAGGGGGATGGAATGAGCAGTTCTTC.

This sequence joins TRBV7-9 and TRBJ1-2; no reliable D call. The germline V gene encodes CDR1 SEHNR and CDR2 FQNEAQ (reference sequence). This CDR3 is built from 15 residues. Trimming pared 1 base from V and 1 base from J, leaving 10 bases between. The CDR3 region has the DNA TGTGCCAGCAGCTTAGGTGGAGGTCATAACTATGGCTACACCTTC. Translation gives CASSLGGGHNYGYTF.

The table lists this clonotype with a few counts. The chain couples TRBV4-1 to TRBJ2-5; D is possibly TRBD2 (5 bases). Germline-derived CDR1 and CDR2 are MGHRA and YSYEKL. This CDR3 is 14 amino acids long. Trimming removed 2 bases at V and 5 bases at J, with 12 bases between. The CDR3 bases are TGCGCCAGCAGCCAACCGCCGGAGGAGGAGACCCAGTACTTC. Protein sequence: CASSQPPEEETQYF.

The chain employs TRBV12-3 or TRBV12-4 and TRBJ2-7, with D perhaps matching TRBD1 (6 bases). V shed 5 bases and J shed 4 bases, with 21 bases lying between them. The CDR3 runs to 16 residues. CDR3 sequence: CASSALGQPKHYEQYF. For the CDR3, the DNA is TGTGCCAGCAGTGCCCTTGGACAGCCTAAACATTACGAGCAGTACTTC.

There are a few counts of this clonotype. The V gene is TRBV19, the J gene TRBJ2-7; TRBD1 might be the D (6 bases). Germline CDR1 and CDR2: LNHDA and SQIVND (reference sequence). This CDR3 has 13 residues. Trimming took off 7 bases at V and 4 bases at J, with 14 bases between the two ends. CDR3 residues: CASKRRQDYEQYF. In nucleotides, the CDR3 is TGTGCCAGTAAGAGACGACAGGATTACGAGCAGTACTTC.

This clonotype was seen more than once but under ten times. The chain combines TRBV7-2 with TRBJ1-5; D is unclear. Trimming cost V 1 base and J 4 bases, with 8 bases left between them. This CDR3 spans 14 amino acids. The V gene's germline CDR1 is SGHTA and CDR2 FQGNSA. CDR3 sequence (DNA): TGTGCCAGCAGCTTAGGAGCGGTTAATCAGCCCCAGCATTTT. As protein: CASSLGAVNQPQHF.

This clonotype showed up just a few times. V is TRBV9 and J is TRBJ2-1, with TRBD2 identical over 14 bases. The CDR3 loop spans 17 amino acids. V lost 4 bases and J lost 9; bases outside the gene matches: 12. From germline, CDR1 is SGDLS and CDR2 YYNGEE. CDR3 region: CASSHHSTSGGVGEQFF. For the CDR3, the DNA is TGTGCCAGCAGCCACCATTCGACTAGCGGGGGGGTCGGTGAGCAGTTCTTC.

The J gene is TRBJ1-1, the V gene TRBV6-6, with TRBD1 matching 8 bases. This CDR3 spans 13 amino acids. Trimming took 3 bases from V and 10 from J; bases not matched to a gene: 7. The germline V gene has CDR1 MNHNY and CDR2 SVGAGI (reference sequence). CDR3 sequence (DNA): TGTGCCAGCAGTTATGGGGACAGGCTGGTAGCTTTCTTT. This encodes CASSYGDRLVAFF.

This clonotype was seen a handful of times. The J gene is TRBJ2-3, the V gene TRBV28; TRBD2 matches at 7 bases. This CDR3 is built from 16 residues. J was trimmed by 0 bases and V by 6 bases; bases with no gene match: 9. Germline V gene lookup returns CDR1 MDHEN and CDR2 SYDVKM. CDR3 amino acids: CASRGMRSGSTDTQYF. CDR3 sequence (DNA): TGTGCCAGCAGGGGTATGCGTAGCGGGAGCACAGATACGCAGTATTTT.

The rearrangement links TRBV5-6 to TRBJ2-5; TRBD2 agrees at 8 bases. The CDR3 totals 15 residues. V shed 1 base, J shed 4 bases, and the junction held 6 bases outside the gene matches. Germline V gives CDR1 SGHDT, CDR2 YYEEEE. In DNA, the CDR3 is TGTGCCAGCAGCTTGAACGGGAGGGCCGGAGAGACCCAGTACTTC. Its protein product is CASSLNGRAGETQYF.

This clonotype was seen a few times. J is TRBJ1-4 and V is TRBV15; weak D call: TRBD1 (6 bases). V gave up 1 base and J gave up 8 bases, with 14 bases separating them. Germline V lookup: CDR1 LNHNV, CDR2 YYDKDF (reference sequence). This CDR3 spans 15 amino acids. The CDR3 loop is CATSRAGTLDEKLFF. The CDR3 nucleotides are TGTGCCACCAGCAGAGCTGGGACATTGGACGAAAAACTGTTTTTT.

This clonotype was found a few times. V usage is TRBV30 and J usage is TRBJ1-1, with no clear D. The CDR3 runs to 11 residues. Germline CDR1 reads GTSNPN; CDR2 reads SVGIG (reference sequence). The ends were cut back, 4 bases at V and 5 bases at J, with 8 bases in the middle. The CDR3 region is CAWITGTEAFF. As DNA, the CDR3 is TGTGCCTGGATCACGGGAACTGAAGCTTTCTTT. The whole variable domain, remainder taken from reference TRBV30 and TRBJ1-1, is SQTIHQWPATLVQPVGSPLSLECTVEGTSNPNLYWYRQAAGRGLQLLFYSVGIGQISSEVPQNLSASRPQDRQFILSSKKLLLSDSGFYLCAWITGTEAFFGQGTRLTVV.

This chain joins TRBV24-1 and TRBJ2-2, with 9 nucleotides matching TRBD1. Germline CDR1 reads KGHDR; CDR2 reads SFDVKD. V was clipped by 4 bases and J by 1 base; unmatched bases: 3. This CDR3 comprises 16 residues. In DNA, the CDR3 is TGTGCCACCAGTGAGTCGGGACAGGGGAACACCGGGGAGCTGTTTTTT. This codes for CATSESGQGNTGELFF.

V is TRBV7-9 and J is TRBJ2-7; D unclear. The V gene's germline CDR1 is SEHNR and CDR2 FQNEAQ (reference sequence). Trimming pared 1 base from V and 4 bases from J, leaving 8 bases between. CDR3 size: 13 residues. The CDR3 DNA sequence: TGTGCCAGCAGCTTAGTCCCGGAGTACGAGCAGTACTTC. Translated, it gives CASSLVPEYEQYF.

This clonotype occurred a few times. This sequence joins TRBV5-1 and TRBJ2-1, with TRBD1 identical over 10 bases. There are 16 residues in the CDR3. Germline CDR1 and CDR2: SGHRS and YFSETQ. Trimming removed 5 bases from V and 7 bases from J; junction bases left unmatched: 12. CDR3 DNA sequence: TGCGCCAGCAGTTTTTTCCCCGGGACAGGGGAAAATGAGCAGTTCTTC. Translating gives CASSFFPGTGENEQFF.